This T cell receptor beta chain was identified during a study of blood T cell repertoires in COVID-19. Study-level information: Sources were T cells, B-cell-depleted T cells, or PBMCs; the material itself was cDNA or gDNA.

Trimming left V 2 bases short and J 0 bases short, with 10 bases between. CDR1 is WSHSY, CDR2 SAAADI, per germline. CDR3 length equals 15 residues. Original handling: The assay estimated nucleated cells by amplifying reference gene primers. TCRdb's table, derived via immunoSEQ multiplex PCR, lists solely in-frame clones and lacks some. V and J calls and clone size are those listed in that table; D and trimming were worked out from the DNA. This sample has some 83,000 clones, with roughly 82% found just once. The sequence was collected from a man in his forties or fifties with acute or convalescent COVID-19. The chain carries TRBV10-2 and TRBJ1-1, with D tentatively TRBD1 (6 bases). The specimen was peripheral blood. The CDR3 spells CASSEHRVLNTEAFF. CDR3 in DNA: TGCGCCAGCAGTGAGCACAGGGTCCTGAACACTGAAGCTTTCTTT.